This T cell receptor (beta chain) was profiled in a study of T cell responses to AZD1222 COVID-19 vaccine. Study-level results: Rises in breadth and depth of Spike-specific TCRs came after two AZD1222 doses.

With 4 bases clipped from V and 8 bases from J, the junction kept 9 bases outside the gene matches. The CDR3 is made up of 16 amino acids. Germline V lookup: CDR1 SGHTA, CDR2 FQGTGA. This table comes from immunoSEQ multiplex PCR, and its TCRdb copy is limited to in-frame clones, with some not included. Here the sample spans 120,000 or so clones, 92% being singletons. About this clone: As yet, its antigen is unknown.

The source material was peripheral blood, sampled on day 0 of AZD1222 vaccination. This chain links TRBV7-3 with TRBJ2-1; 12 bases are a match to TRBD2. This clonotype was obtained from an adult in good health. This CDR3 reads CASSSRLAGAPHEQFF. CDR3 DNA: TGTGCCAGCAGCTCCCGACTAGCGGGGGCCCCCCATGAGCAGTTCTTC.